The source of this TCR beta chain is a study of regulatory T cells in long-lasting Graves disease. Background on the study: Persistent Graves' disease meant over 5 years of antithyroid drugs with positive TSH receptor antibodies. Points from the study as a whole: Favored gene segments in persistent disease were TRBV28, TRBJ1-2 and TRBJ2-5.

Time point indicated: persistent/refractory GD, antithyroid drugs over 5 years with positive TRAb. The TCR library was made from RNA extracted from PBMCs. Assembly of TCR beta libraries relied on iRepertoire HTBI primers together with Arm-PCR of CDR3 regions. TCRdb reprocessed the multiplex PCR reads via MiXCR and lists one record per CDR3 protein. The sample yields about 400,000 distinct CDR3 sequences, about a fifth seen once. This clonotype was counted many times. Its antigen is as yet unknown. Germline assignment: CDR1 SQVTM and CDR2 ANQGSEA. V lost 6 bases, J lost 7 bases, and 18 bases lay in between. The CDR3 extends over 13 amino acids.

This TCR was sampled from a female donor with Graves disease. Sequencing used peripheral blood mononuclear cells (PBMCs), obtained when the disease was refractory, from a patient treated with antithyroid drugs. The chain joins TRBV29-1 to TRBJ2-5, with D perhaps matching TRBD1 or TRBD2 (6 bases each). The CDR3 spells CSVGGGVGTTQYF. Written as DNA, the CDR3 is TGCAGCGTGGGGGGCGGCGTGGGGACGACCCAGTACTTC.